A selection of T cell receptor beta chains follows, all from one sample in a study of shared clonotypes between healthy human individuals. Profiled with immunoSEQ multiplex PCR; TCRdb holds only in-frame clones, not every one. The table includes more than 450,000 clones, more than 65% detected once. Sequenced input: PBMCs. All receptors derive from a woman aged 40 to 55 in good health. Some clones in this sample may be carry-over from other donors' samples. Each CDR3 is given with its conserved first and last residue. Each record gives: V gene, clone size, J gene, CDR3 protein. Expanded clones are given a class, and other clones once, few, many or no size at all.

v_gene: TRBV7-2; abundance: NA; j_gene: TRBJ1-2; CDR3aa: CASSLSWWDRGSKGYTF
v_gene: TRBV28; abundance: NA; j_gene: TRBJ1-2; CDR3aa: CASSLFGVNYGYTF
v_gene: TRBV19; abundance: NA; j_gene: TRBJ1-1; CDR3aa: CASSHTVSTEAFF
v_gene: TRBV6-4; abundance: NA; j_gene: TRBJ2-6; CDR3aa: CASSRDSYSGANVLTF
v_gene: TRBV6-5; abundance: few; j_gene: TRBJ2-6; CDR3aa: CASSPQDSGANVLTF
v_gene: TRBV19; abundance: few; j_gene: TRBJ2-2; CDR3aa: CASSGRENTGELFF
v_gene: TRBV5-6; abundance: NA; j_gene: TRBJ2-1; CDR3aa: CASSVYNEQFF
v_gene: TRBV6-1; abundance: NA; j_gene: TRBJ1-3; CDR3aa: CVSSEAYSGNTIYF
v_gene: TRBV25-1; abundance: NA; j_gene: TRBJ2-2; CDR3aa: CASSIGDTGELFF
v_gene: TRBV28; abundance: NA; j_gene: TRBJ2-5; CDR3aa: CASSLPGIRQETQYF
v_gene: TRBV30; abundance: NA; j_gene: TRBJ2-5; CDR3aa: CAWKQGGETQYF
v_gene: TRBV30; abundance: NA; j_gene: TRBJ2-7; CDR3aa: CAWRDRGKNEQYF
v_gene: TRBV21-1; abundance: once; j_gene: TRBJ2-1; CDR3aa: CASSAQERGRSSYNEQFF
v_gene: TRBV28; abundance: NA; j_gene: TRBJ1-4; CDR3aa: CASSSGQGAVNEKLFF
v_gene: TRBV6-5; abundance: once; j_gene: TRBJ2-7; CDR3aa: CATLAPGIYEQYF